This TCR beta chain comes out of a study of blood T cell repertoires in COVID-19. Across the whole study: T cells, B-cell-depleted T cells, or PBMCs supplied cDNA or gDNA.

Living in roughly 25 US areas, the participants were between about 18 and 100 years of age. Recovered participants had two consecutive negative NP/OP PCR tests, healthcare professional clearance, or symptom resolution. The germline V gene has CDR1 SNHLY and CDR2 FYNNEI. The CDR3 runs to 12 residues. Trimming shortened V by 6 bases and J by 4 bases, and 7 bases separated the two germline ends. Sequencing was performed with immunoSEQ multiplex PCR; in TCRdb, only in-frame clones are kept and a portion is missing. The sample lists about 330,000 clones, around 86% occurring once. This chain links TRBV2 with TRBJ2-1; no clear D gene. Input material: PBMCs or T cells enriched from blood (not recorded which). The TCR sequence derives from a woman between 18 and 30 years old who had recovered from COVID-19. CDR3 DNA sequence: TGTGCCAGCAGAGAGAGTTACAATGAGCAGTTCTTC. It translates to CASRESYNEQFF.